This T cell receptor (beta chain) was obtained from a study of blood T cell repertoires in COVID-19. Background on the study: The study drew acute and convalescent COVID-19 samples from the United States, Italy and Spain.

Sequenced by immunoSEQ multiplex PCR; TCRdb stores in-frame clones only, minus some. The sample contains fewer than 250,000 clones, 65% to 90% of which appear only once. This clone came up once. The CDR3 covers 16 residues. The germline gives CDR1 LGHDT, CDR2 YNNKEL (reference sequence). V lost 6 bases to trimming and J lost 8 bases; unmatched junction nucleotides: 16. Sequenced material: PBMCs or T cells enriched from blood (not recorded which). The V and J genes are TRBV3-1 (or the pseudogene TRBV3-2) and TRBJ1-2, with TRBD1 matching over 9 bases. The clonotype originates from a woman aged 45-60 years with acute COVID-19. The CDR3 region has the DNA TGTGCCAGCAGGCGCGGACAGGGGACCCCCTGGGACGGCTACACCTTC. Encoded protein: CASRRGQGTPWDGYTF.